This T cell receptor (beta chain) comes out of a study of breast tumors, draining lymph nodes, adjacent tissues. Overall study results and limits: Luminal-like breast cancer showed significantly greater tumor-nontumor repertoire similarity than basal-like breast cancer did. Compared with lymph nodes, tumors were less diverse; compared with nontumor tissue, more. The lymph node origin of tumor T cells was framed as consistent with a hypothesis, not demonstrated.

Samples came from axillary lymph nodes draining the breast cancer. TCRdb called the multiplex PCR reads again in MiXCR, with one record for every CDR3 protein. The sample lists under 150,000 distinct CDR3 sequences, around 20% seen once, with approximately 2.7% in the top ten. This CDR3 region has 15 residues. Germline V gives CDR1 MNHEY, CDR2 SMNVEV (reference sequence). Trimming cost V 6 bases and J 10 bases; bases outside gene matches: 10. Points on this clonotype: What it recognizes is unknown. This may arise from a read error, as a much more abundant clone is one base away.

The sequenced sample was axillary lymph node tissue. The TCR originated in a female donor with breast cancer. Some clones in this sample may be carry-over from other donors' samples. J is TRBJ1-6 and V is TRBV27, with TRBD1 matching 9 bases. CDR3 bases: TGTGCCAGCAGGGGGGGGACAGGGAATGTCTCACCCCTCCACTTT. Its translation is CASRGGTGNVSPLHF.